This T cell receptor (beta chain) was profiled in a study of cytomegalovirus exposure and HLA in healthy donors. About the study: Among 398 genotyped donors, around 81% fell in the Caucasian-associated ancestry cluster. Study findings and constraints: It was reported that TCR beta sequences correctly inferred the HLA-A and HLA-B alleles for most subjects. Later work associated fewer than 20,000 TCR beta sequences with HLA alleles at 0.05 false discovery rate. The only immune exposure information that was available was CMV serostatus.

As regards this clone: Its specificity is not known.

V lost 0 bases and J lost 2; bases outside the gene matches: 9. The CDR3 totals 18 residues. Germline V gives CDR1 LNHNV, CDR2 YYDKDF (reference sequence). PCR involved 60 Vbeta and 13 Jbeta primers. Libraries were prepared by immunoSEQ multiplex PCR; TCRdb keeps only in-frame clonotypes and omits some of them. Among some 130,000 clones listed, less than 80% were seen once. The sequence was obtained from a female donor in good health and CMV-seropositive. This chain links TRBV15 with TRBJ2-1; TRBD2 matches 8 bases. The sequenced sample was PBMCs. The DNA of the CDR3 is TGTGCCACCAGCAGAGATCAATTGCCGGGAGGGGCCTACAATGAGCAGTTCTTC. Translated: CATSRDQLPGGAYNEQFF.